Below are 9 T cell receptor beta chains sequenced from a single sample in a study of blood T cell repertoires in COVID-19. Using immunoSEQ multiplex PCR, the repertoire was profiled, and TCRdb retains in-frame clones only, with some absent. The sample has roughly 240,000 clones, around 85% seen once. Specimen: PBMCs or T cells enriched from blood (not recorded which). Receptors originate from a woman aged 45-65 years with acute COVID-19.

This chain joins TRBV5-1 and TRBJ2-2; D is ambiguous. The CDR3 is made up of 14 amino acids. Trimming shortened V by 0 bases and J by 2 bases, and 5 bases separated the two germline ends. Per the germline V gene, CDR1 is SGHRS and CDR2 is YFSETQ. The CDR3 here is CASSLGVNTGELFF. CDR3 in DNA: TGCGCCAGCAGCTTGGGAGTAAACACCGGGGAGCTGTTTTTT.

This clone was counted a single time. The chain links TRBV6-1 to TRBJ1-2; 10 bases align to TRBD1. Germline trimming cut 3 bases from V and 5 bases from J; bases unmatched to any gene: 12. This CDR3 spans 17 amino acids. CDR1 MNHNS and CDR2 SASEGT come from the germline V gene. The CDR3 DNA sequence: TGTGCCAGCAGTGACCCGACAGGGGGCCTCTCAGATTATGGCTACACCTTC. Its translation is CASSDPTGGLSDYGYTF.

The V and J genes are TRBV20-1 and TRBJ1-2; maybe TRBD1 (6 bases). V lost 8 bases, J lost 9 bases, and 16 bases lay in between. CDR3 length: 11 amino acids. The germline CDR1 and CDR2 sequences are DFQATT and SNEGSKA (reference sequence). CDR3 in DNA: TGCAGTTACAGGGACGCTGACCGCTACACCTTC. Translation gives CSYRDADRYTF.

The rearrangement uses TRBV6-5 and TRBJ1-5; 8 bases are a match to TRBD1. In germline, CDR1 is MNHEY, CDR2 SVGAGI. The CDR3 length is 15 residues. The V gene end was trimmed by 6 bases and the J gene end by 7 bases; junction bases not matched to a gene: 11. Here the CDR3 reads CASRDLTGGRQPQHF. The CDR3 bases are TGTGCCAGCAGGGACCTAACAGGGGGACGCCAGCCCCAGCATTTT.

The chain has TRBV5-6 and TRBJ1-1; no firm D call. Trimming removed 2 bases from V and 11 bases from J, with 13 bases in between. This CDR3 region has 12 residues. From germline, CDR1 is SGHDT and CDR2 YYEEEE. The CDR3 loop is CASSFGSGGAFF. The CDR3 bases are TGTGCCAGCAGCTTTGGGTCCGGCGGGGCTTTCTTT.

Regarding this clone: A read error may be the cause here, since a much bigger clone is one base away. This chain joins TRBV7-2 and TRBJ2-1; TRBD1 might be the D (5 bases). Germline CDR1 and CDR2: SGHTA and FQGNSA. Trimming cost V 6 bases and J 0 bases, with 6 bases left between them. The CDR3 loop spans 13 amino acids. CDR3 coding DNA: TGTGCCAGCAGGGACAACTCCTACAATGAGCAGTTCTTC. This encodes CASRDNSYNEQFF. The variable domain in full, with the rest retrieved from reference TRBV7-2 and TRBJ2-1, is GAGVSQSPSNKVTEKGKDVELRCDPISGHTALYWYRQSLGQGLEFLIYFQGNSAPDKSGLPSDRFSAERTGGSVSTLTIQRTQQEDSAVYLCASRDNSYNEQFFGPGTRLTVL.

The J gene is TRBJ2-2, the V gene TRBV9; 8 positions match TRBD1. There are 16 residues in the CDR3. V shed 4 bases and J 5 bases; nucleotides not matched to a gene: 10. Germline values: CDR1 SGDLS, CDR2 YYNGEE. CDR3: CASSQGAGRLTGELFF. The CDR3 DNA is TGTGCCAGCAGCCAGGGGGCTGGGCGACTGACCGGGGAGCTGTTTTTT.

The V gene is TRBV27, the J gene TRBJ1-2; D might be TRBD1 (6 bases). Trimming removed 5 bases from V and 5 bases from J, with 12 bases in between. The CDR3 extends over 13 amino acids. Germline lookup yields CDR1 MNHEY and CDR2 SMNVEV (reference sequence). The CDR3 loop reads CASSRSGEYGYTF. CDR3 in DNA: TGTGCCAGCAGTCGATCAGGGGAGTATGGCTACACCTTC.

The gene calls are TRBV5-4 and TRBJ1-6; no definite D call. The CDR3 has 15 amino acids. Germline values: CDR1 SGHNT, CDR2 YYREEE (reference sequence). Trimming left V 0 bases short and J 6 bases short, with 10 bases between. CDR3 protein: CASSLAPTGNSPLHF. The CDR3, as DNA: TGTGCCAGCAGCTTGGCCCCCACGGGTAATTCACCCCTCCACTTT.